The 30 T cell receptor beta chains in this list originate from one sample, sequenced in a study of cytomegalovirus exposure and HLA in healthy donors. 60 Vbeta and 13 Jbeta primers were used in PCR. Sequencing was performed with immunoSEQ multiplex PCR; in TCRdb, only in-frame clones are kept and a portion is missing. The profile shows 150,000 to 200,000 clones, around 79% of them singletons. What was sequenced was PBMCs. The receptors come from a middle-aged woman in good health and CMV-seropositive.

The V call is TRBV30, the J call TRBJ1-4; D remains ambiguous. The CDR3 is 14 amino acids. Germline CDR1 and CDR2: GTSNPN and SVGIG (reference sequence). V gave up 0 bases and J gave up 7 bases, with 12 bases separating them. The CDR3, as DNA: TGTGCCTGGAGTGTACCCGGTGCAGGTGAAAAACTGTTTTTT. Translating it yields CAWSVPGAGEKLFF.

This chain uses TRBV7-9 with TRBJ2-7; 10 bases line up with TRBD1. The CDR3 has 15 residues. Germline loops: CDR1 SEHNR, CDR2 FQNEAQ (reference sequence). V shed 0 bases and J 4 bases; nucleotides not matched to a gene: 3. The CDR3 nucleotides read TGTGCCAGCAGCTTAGCCCGGGACAGGGGATACGAGCAGTACTTC. Protein: CASSLARDRGYEQYF. Full variable domain (missing parts from reference TRBV7-9 and TRBJ2-7): DTGVSQNPRHKITKRGQNVTFRCDPISEHNRLYWYRQTLGQGPEFLTYFQNEAQLEKSRLLSDRFSAERPKGSFSTLEIQRTEQGDSAMYLCASSLARDRGYEQYFGPGTRLTVT.

The DNA of the CDR3 is TGCGCCAGCAGCCCGGACAGGGGGCAGCTCAATGAGCAGTTCTTC. This codes for CASSPDRGQLNEQFF. V is TRBV5-1 and J is TRBJ2-1; TRBD1 matches at 11 bases. CDR1 and CDR2 from the germline V gene are SGHRS and YFSETQ. Germline trimming cut 4 bases from V and 6 bases from J; bases unmatched to any gene: 6. CDR3 size: 15 residues.

The V call is TRBV5-6, the J call TRBJ1-2; perhaps TRBD1 as D (5 bases). Between the trimmed V and J ends, which lost 0 bases and 2 bases, there was a span of 17 bases. Germline assignment: CDR1 SGHDT and CDR2 YYEEEE. CDR3 length: 17 amino acids. The CDR3 DNA reads as TGTGCCAGCAGCTTGGACTATTCCGAGACAGAGAACTATGGCTACACCTTC. It yields the protein CASSLDYSETENYGYTF.

The V call is TRBV30, the J call TRBJ2-1; no clear D gene. V was trimmed by 5 bases and J by 7 bases, leaving 12 bases between them. The CDR3 consists of 12 residues. Germline V CDR1 and CDR2: GTSNPN, SVGIG (reference sequence). The CDR3 reads CAWSILQNEQFF. CDR3 DNA: TGTGCCTGGTCTATCCTGCAAAATGAGCAGTTCTTC.

The sample holds a few counts of this clone. This chain connects TRBV10-1 to TRBJ1-4; 12 nucleotides match TRBD1. Germline V gene data show CDR1 as WNHNN and CDR2 as SYGVQD (reference sequence). The V and J ends lost 3 bases and 5 bases, in that order; junction bases with no gene match: 10. The CDR3 contains 18 residues. In nucleotides, the CDR3 is TGCGCCAGCAGTGAACAAAGGGACAGGGGGCAAACGAATGAAAAACTGTTTTTT. It is translated as CASSEQRDRGQTNEKLFF.

The chain joins TRBV30 to TRBJ1-2, with a tentative D call TRBD1 (5 bases). Per the germline V gene, CDR1 is GTSNPN and CDR2 is SVGIG (reference sequence). The CDR3 sequence is 14 residues long. V lost 5 bases and J lost 0, with 13 bases in between. CDR3 in DNA: TGTGCCTGGGGGGGGAGGGGTGCTAACTATGGCTACACCTTC. Its protein product is CAWGGRGANYGYTF.

The chain links TRBV7-2 to TRBJ1-3; 8 bases fit TRBD1. CDR3 size: 16 residues. V gave up 5 bases and J gave up 0 bases; unmatched junction bases: 6. Germline V CDR1 and CDR2: SGHTA, FQGNSA. CDR3 residues: CASSPQGASSGNTIYF. As DNA, the CDR3 is TGTGCCAGCAGCCCCCAGGGGGCAAGCTCTGGAAACACCATATATTTT.

The gene calls are TRBV6-1 and TRBJ1-5; D remains unclear. V lost 8 bases and J lost 3, with 14 bases in between. Germline lookup yields CDR1 MNHNS and CDR2 SASEGT. The CDR3 runs to 14 residues. CDR3 residues: CASSLGGLNQPQHF. The DNA of the CDR3 is TGTGCCAGCTCCTTGGGCGGGCTCAATCAGCCCCAGCATTTT.

Note on this clone: This specimen includes other DNA sequences encoding the same CDR3. This chain connects TRBV5-4 to TRBJ1-4; 9 bases fit TRBD1. The CDR3 is 14 amino acids. Losses at the gene ends were 4 bases for V and 8 bases for J; bases not matched to a gene: 6. Germline V gene lookup returns CDR1 SGHNT and CDR2 YYREEE (reference sequence). This chain's CDR3 is CASSLRQGDEKLFF. The CDR3 nucleotides are TGTGCCAGCAGCCTGCGACAGGGGGACGAAAAACTGTTTTTT.

CDR3: CASIGTGEGGYTF. CDR3 in DNA: TGTGCCAGCATAGGGACAGGGGAAGGGGGCTACACCTTC. This rearrangement joins TRBV7-2 to TRBJ1-2, with TRBD1 matching over 10 bases. The CDR3 runs to 13 residues. Germline CDR1 SGHTA, CDR2 FQGNSA. V shed 7 bases, J shed 8 bases, and the junction held 7 bases outside the gene matches.

V is TRBV6-1 and J is TRBJ2-5; a possible D gene is TRBD1 (5 bases). Trimming took off 3 bases at V and 2 bases at J, with 16 bases between the two ends. Germline assignment: CDR1 MNHNS and CDR2 SASEGT. The CDR3 runs 16 residues. The chain's CDR3 is CASSDEAGHGQETQYF. CDR3 nucleotides: TGTGCCAGCAGTGACGAGGCAGGGCATGGGCAAGAGACCCAGTACTTC.

The rearrangement joins TRBV2 to TRBJ2-7; 10 nucleotides agree with TRBD1. Germline V CDR1 and CDR2: SNHLY, FYNNEI. J was trimmed by 5 bases and V by 3 bases; bases with no gene match: 7. The CDR3 runs 15 residues. The CDR3: CASSDRTGGMNEQYF. Written as DNA, the CDR3 is TGTGCCAGCAGTGATAGGACAGGGGGTATGAACGAGCAGTACTTC. Complete variable domain (other parts from reference TRBV2 and TRBJ2-7): EPEVTQTPSHQVTQMGQEVILRCVPISNHLYFYWYRQILGQKVEFLVSFYNNEISEKSEIFDDQFSVERPDGSNFTLKIRSTKLEDSAMYFCASSDRTGGMNEQYFGPGTRLTVT.

The chain joins TRBV27 to TRBJ1-1; 8 nucleotides line up with TRBD1. V shed 1 base and J 3 bases; nucleotides not matched to a gene: 4. The germline CDR1 and CDR2 sequences are MNHEY and SMNVEV (reference sequence). The CDR3 spans 15 residues. The CDR3 coding sequence is TGTGCCAGCAGTTTATTACAGGGGGGGTACACTGAAGCTTTCTTT. It yields the protein CASSLLQGGYTEAFF.

V is TRBV9 and J is TRBJ1-2; possibly TRBD1 for D (5 bases). V dropped 3 bases and J dropped 4 bases, with 10 bases sitting between them. Looked up from germline, CDR1 is SGDLS and CDR2 is YYNGEE. The CDR3 extends over 13 amino acids. CDR3 protein: CASSAGTFYGYTF. CDR3 DNA: TGTGCCAGCAGCGCCGGGACTTTCTATGGCTACACCTTC.

Details on this clone: Other DNA sequences in this specimen translate into the identical CDR3. The chain joins TRBV9 to TRBJ2-7; TRBD2 agrees at 8 bases. Losses at the gene ends were 3 bases for V and 2 bases for J; bases not matched to a gene: 4. The germline gives CDR1 SGDLS, CDR2 YYNGEE. This CDR3 region has 14 residues. CDR3 protein: CASSAGLAAYEQYF. CDR3 sequence (DNA): TGTGCCAGCAGCGCCGGACTAGCCGCCTACGAGCAGTACTTC.

The sample holds a few counts of this clone. The gene calls are TRBV7-2 and TRBJ2-5, with D tentatively TRBD2 (5 bases). Trimming pared 0 bases from V and 5 bases from J, leaving 16 bases between. Germline V gene lookup returns CDR1 SGHTA and CDR2 FQGNSA. The CDR3 runs 16 residues. The CDR3 DNA reads as TGTGCCAGCAGCTTAGCAGGAGCTGGAGGATGGGAGACCCAGTACTTC. Its protein product is CASSLAGAGGWETQYF.

The genes are TRBV5-1 and TRBJ2-3; TRBD2 agrees at 13 bases. Germline V CDR1 and CDR2: SGHRS, YFSETQ. Trimming at V came to 4 bases and at J to 2 bases, leaving 4 bases not matched to a gene. The CDR3 is made up of 16 amino acids. This CDR3 reads CASSLTSGGPTDTQYF. The CDR3 DNA reads as TGCGCCAGCAGCCTGACTAGCGGGGGGCCCACAGATACGCAGTATTTT.

The chain links TRBV6-1 to TRBJ2-7; TRBD2 matches 9 bases. The CDR3 contains 15 residues. Looked up from germline, CDR1 is MNHNS and CDR2 is SASEGT. The V segment lost 3 bases and the J segment 4 bases; nucleotides outside the gene matches: 7. The CDR3 DNA sequence: TGTGCCAGCAGTGAGGGTGCGGGAGGGATATACGAGCAGTACTTC. Its translation is CASSEGAGGIYEQYF.

V and J are TRBV12-5 and TRBJ1-1; a weak D match, TRBD1 (5 bases). The CDR3 length is 12 residues. Germline V gene sequence: CDR1 LGHNT, CDR2 FRNRAP. V was trimmed by 6 bases and J by 6 bases, leaving 11 bases between them. CDR3 protein: CASGWGVSEAFF. The DNA of the CDR3 is TGTGCTAGTGGCTGGGGGGTTTCTGAAGCTTTCTTT.

V and J are TRBV29-1 and TRBJ1-1, with no clear D. Per the germline V gene, CDR1 is SQVTM and CDR2 is ANQGSEA. The CDR3 consists of 16 residues. Trimming removed 2 bases from V and 0 bases from J, with 16 bases in between. Here the CDR3 reads CSVESWHFPMNTEAFF. The CDR3, as DNA: TGCAGCGTTGAATCTTGGCATTTCCCCATGAACACTGAAGCTTTCTTT.

The V gene is TRBV18, the J gene TRBJ1-1, with D tentatively TRBD1 (6 bases). This CDR3 has 13 amino acids. Germline lookup yields CDR1 KGHSH and CDR2 LQKENI. Trimming left V 5 bases short and J 1 base short, with 8 bases between. The CDR3, as DNA: TGTGCCAGCTCATGGACAGAGAACACTGAAGCTTTCTTT. It translates to CASSWTENTEAFF.

CDR3 in DNA: TGTGCCAGCTCACCCCAGGGGTTGAGCACAGATACGCAGTATTTT. It yields the protein CASSPQGLSTDTQYF. The J gene is TRBJ2-3, the V gene TRBV18; D possibly corresponds to TRBD1 (6 bases). Looked up from germline, CDR1 is KGHSH and CDR2 is LQKENI. The CDR3 sequence is 15 residues long. V was cut by 3 bases and J by 0 bases, with 10 bases left in between.

The chain couples TRBV13 to TRBJ2-2; 9 bases fit TRBD2. This CDR3 contains 17 residues. Germline V gives CDR1 PRHDT, CDR2 FYEKMQ (reference sequence). Unmatched junction bases numbered 7, after V lost 2 bases and J lost 3 bases. The CDR3 loop is CASSLKASGTDTGELFF. The CDR3 coding sequence is TGTGCCAGCAGCTTAAAGGCTAGCGGGACCGACACCGGGGAGCTGTTTTTT.

V and J are TRBV29-1 and TRBJ1-1; D not certain. The CDR3 is 11 amino acids. V was pared by 4 bases and J by 3 bases, with 6 bases between. The germline CDR1 and CDR2 sequences are SQVTM and ANQGSEA. CDR3 nucleotide sequence: TGCAGCGTTGTTAGTTACACTGAAGCTTTCTTT. Translation: CSVVSYTEAFF.

The rearrangement uses TRBV13 and TRBJ2-7; tentatively, D is TRBD1 (5 bases). The CDR3 is 15 residues long. V gave up 2 bases and J gave up 2 bases, with 13 bases separating them. Germline V gene data show CDR1 as PRHDT and CDR2 as FYEKMQ (reference sequence). The CDR3 nucleotides are TGTGCCAGCAGCTTAACAGGCGACAGACCCTACGAGCAGTACTTC. This encodes CASSLTGDRPYEQYF.

The J gene is TRBJ2-3, the V gene TRBV10-3; 9 bases are shared with TRBD2. The CDR3 is 15 residues long. Looked up from germline, CDR1 is ENHRY and CDR2 is SYGVKD. V gave up 0 bases and J gave up 6 bases; unmatched junction bases: 4. CDR3 region: CAISESTSGGDTQYF. In DNA, the CDR3 is TGTGCCATCAGTGAGTCGACTAGCGGTGGGGATACGCAGTATTTT.

The chain is built from TRBV28 and TRBJ1-5; D unresolved. In germline, CDR1 is MDHEN, CDR2 SYDVKM. This CDR3 is 13 amino acids long. V lost 2 bases, J lost 2 bases, and 4 bases lay in between. The CDR3 is CASSLERNQPQHF. CDR3 nucleotides: TGTGCCAGCAGTTTAGAGCGCAATCAGCCCCAGCATTTT.

The gene calls are TRBV7-2 and TRBJ2-4; 7 bases are shared with TRBD1. V trimming: 5 bases; J trimming: 7 bases; junction bases outside the gene matches: 11. Germline V gives CDR1 SGHTA, CDR2 FQGNSA. CDR3 size: 15 residues. The CDR3 DNA sequence: TGTGCCAGCAGCCGCGAGGGGGCCGGGGAGAACATTCAGTACTTC. It specifies CASSREGAGENIQYF.

The chain carries TRBV7-7 and TRBJ2-2; D possibly corresponds to TRBD2 (6 bases). The CDR3 has 15 amino acids. The ends were cut back, 2 bases at V and 1 base at J, with 8 bases in the middle. Germline assignment: CDR1 SSHAT and CDR2 FNYEAQ (reference sequence). The CDR3 DNA reads TGTGCCAGCAGCTTAAGTAGCGGGAACACCGGGGAGCTGTTTTTT. It codes for CASSLSSGNTGELFF.